The clone carrying this TCR beta chain is medium-sized. What it recognizes is unknown. The sample belongs to a study of vaccination and CD4 T cells after COVID-19. Study as a whole: SARS-CoV-2 had been detected by nasal swab PCR in convalescent patients; several were mild, one severe. The study enrolled six male and four female convalescents, two of whom were Hispanic. Notes on the study in general: The median SARS-CoV-2-reactive clonotype number increased from 21 to 38, without statistical significance.

An Oncomine TCR Beta short-read assay was used to sequence the DNA from cultured CD4+ T cells. TCRdb used MiXCR to reprocess the PCR reads, holding one entry per CDR3 protein. The profile covers 20,000 to 25,000 distinct CDR3 sequences, with 30% to 45% appearing a single time and 8.6% taken by the ten largest. V was clipped by 3 bases and J by 9 bases, with 9 bases between them. This CDR3 region has 13 residues. Germline V gene lookup returns CDR1 MRHNA and CDR2 SNTAGT. The time point denotes: late sampling 161 to 241 days after vaccination in three convalescent patients. Regarding treatment: roughly 10-day PBMC culture with coronavirus spike peptide pools or control peptides (ViraFEST assay). Per well, about 2.2 million PBMCs were cultured in the presence of approximately 9 IU/ml IL-2 and around 10 ug/ml peptide pools.

The input for sequencing was CD4+ T cells from blood, cultured in vitro, taken about 7 months after SARS-CoV-2 vaccination. The TCR sequence derives from a human donor who had recovered from COVID-19. The chain recombines TRBV6-4 with TRBJ1-6; a weak D match, TRBD1 (5 bases). The CDR3 is CASSEGESSPLHF. CDR3 nucleotide sequence: TGTGCCAGCAGTGAAGGGGAAAGTTCACCCCTCCACTTT.